The 23 T cell receptor beta chains given below trace back to one sample, sequenced in a study of cytomegalovirus exposure and HLA in healthy donors. The study ran its PCR with 60 Vbeta and 13 Jbeta primers. Produced via immunoSEQ multiplex PCR; TCRdb's table is partial and in-frame only. The sample consists of more than 100,000 clones, around 80% of them appearing once. Specimen: PBMCs. Source of these receptors: a man aged 50 or older in good health and CMV-seronegative.

This chain links TRBV6-5 with TRBJ1-1; no reliable D call. V was cut by 4 bases and J by 1 base, with 10 bases left in between. The CDR3 loop spans 14 amino acids. CDR1 MNHEY and CDR2 SVGAGI come from the germline V gene. The CDR3 spells CASSSSLENTEAFF. The CDR3 coding sequence is TGTGCCAGCAGTTCCTCGTTAGAGAACACTGAAGCTTTCTTT.

This chain connects TRBV28 to TRBJ1-1, with 7 bases matching TRBD1. The trim removed 3 bases at V and 1 base at J, leaving 8 bases unmatched. Looked up from germline, CDR1 is MDHEN and CDR2 is SYDVKM. The CDR3 length is 16 residues. CDR3 sequence reads: CASSFFWDSKNTEAFF. Here the CDR3 DNA reads TGTGCCAGCAGTTTTTTTTGGGACAGTAAGAACACTGAAGCTTTCTTT. Supplemented by reference TRBV28 and TRBJ1-1, the full variable domain reads DVKVTQSSRYLVKRTGEKVFLECVQDMDHENMFWYRQDPGLGLRLIYFSYDVKMKEKGDIPEGYSVSREKKERFSLILESASTNQTSMYLCASSFFWDSKNTEAFFGQGTRLTVV.

This rearrangement joins TRBV4-1 to TRBJ1-6; D is unclear. The ends were cut back, 4 bases at V and 0 bases at J, with 10 bases in the middle. The CDR3 has 16 amino acids. Per the germline V gene, CDR1 is MGHRA and CDR2 is YSYEKL. The CDR3 loop is CASSRLASSYNSPLHF. In nucleotides, the CDR3 is TGCGCCAGCAGCCGCCTGGCAAGCTCCTATAATTCACCCCTCCACTTT.

The CDR3 reads CASSFPARVFSGLSYEQYF. The CDR3 DNA is TGTGCCAGCAGTTTCCCCGCCCGGGTTTTCAGCGGACTCTCCTACGAGCAGTACTTC. J is TRBJ2-7 and V is TRBV28; D might be TRBD2 (5 bases). CDR3 length: 19 amino acids. Germline V gene data show CDR1 as MDHEN and CDR2 as SYDVKM. V lost 3 bases, J lost 0 bases, and 24 bases lay in between.

This clone appeared a single time. This chain uses TRBV23-1 with TRBJ1-2; D may be TRBD1 (6 bases). Being an ORF, TRBV23-1 has a function that is uncertain. V was cut by 4 bases and J by 9 bases, with 12 bases left in between. The CDR3 is made up of 12 amino acids. The CDR3 is CASSRQGPRYTF. Written as DNA, the CDR3 is TGCGCCAGCAGTCGGCAGGGGCCCCGCTACACCTTC.

Points on this clone: A junction end diverges from the germline sequence, so it may reflect a read error. The chain carries TRBV6-1 and TRBJ1-2; 10 bases are shared with TRBD1. The CDR3 has 13 amino acids. CDR1 is MNHNS, CDR2 SASEGT, per germline. The CDR3 DNA reads as TGTGCCAGCAGGGACAGGGGGATCTATGGCTACCCCTTC. As protein: CASRDRGIYGYPF.

This sequence joins TRBV6-5 and TRBJ2-7; D might be TRBD1 (6 bases). Germline assignment: CDR1 MNHEY and CDR2 SVGAGI. V gave up 0 bases and J gave up 3 bases, with 9 bases separating them. The CDR3 totals 14 residues. DNA of the CDR3: TGTGCCAGCAGTTACTCGGGACATAACTACGAGCAGTACTTC. Translation gives CASSYSGHNYEQYF.

The V call is TRBV6-5, the J call TRBJ1-1; weak D call: TRBD1 (5 bases). The germline V and J ends were trimmed by 0 bases and 7 bases, with 15 bases remaining between them. Germline-derived CDR1 and CDR2 are MNHEY and SVGAGI. This CDR3 has 15 residues. The CDR3 coding sequence is TGTGCCAGCAGTTACTCAACGGGGGGAACGATTGAAGCTTTCTTT. Protein sequence: CASSYSTGGTIEAFF.

The chain has TRBV10-3 and TRBJ2-7, with TRBD1 matching 8 bases. Unmatched junction bases numbered 5, after V lost 0 bases and J lost 7 bases. CDR3 length: 14 residues. The germline V gene encodes CDR1 ENHRY and CDR2 SYGVKD. The CDR3 sequence is CAISESWTGTEQYF. In DNA, the CDR3 is TGTGCCATCAGTGAGTCCTGGACAGGGACTGAGCAGTACTTC.

The V call is TRBV27, the J call TRBJ1-5; the D gene is possibly TRBD1 (6 bases). Germline V lookup: CDR1 MNHEY, CDR2 SMNVEV (reference sequence). The CDR3 runs 15 residues. V lost 6 bases, J lost 0 bases, and 12 bases lay in between. CDR3 protein: CASSPDSDSNQPQHF. DNA for the CDR3: TGTGCCAGCAGCCCGGACAGCGATAGCAATCAGCCCCAGCATTTT.

The CDR3 region is CASSPGTGDNEQFF. In DNA, the CDR3 is TGTGCCAGTAGTCCTGGGACAGGGGACAATGAGCAGTTCTTC. The chain combines TRBV19 with TRBJ2-1, with TRBD1 identical over 10 bases. Germline CDR1 LNHDA, CDR2 SQIVND (reference sequence). The junction had 3 bases not matched to a gene; V was cut back by 5 bases and J by 5 bases. The CDR3 length is 14 residues.

The chain joins TRBV2 to TRBJ2-1; 10 bases are a match to TRBD2. V lost 0 bases to trimming and J lost 9 bases; unmatched junction nucleotides: 5. CDR1 is SNHLY and CDR2 is FYNNEI in the germline V gene. The CDR3 totals 15 residues. Written as DNA, the CDR3 is TGTGCCAGCAGTGAAGCGCTTGCTAGCGGGGGTGAGCAGTTCTTC. It yields the protein CASSEALASGGEQFF.

This clone appeared a single time. This chain joins TRBV5-1 and TRBJ2-3; tentatively, D is TRBD1 (6 bases). Trimming took 0 bases from V and 4 from J, leaving 15 bases between them. CDR3 length: 16 amino acids. Per the germline V gene, CDR1 is SGHRS and CDR2 is YFSETQ. CDR3 amino acids: CASSLEGRTEADTQYF. CDR3 DNA: TGCGCCAGCAGCTTGGAAGGCCGGACAGAGGCAGATACGCAGTATTTT.

This chain links TRBV7-8 with TRBJ2-2; TRBD2 matches at 8 bases. CDR3 length: 13 amino acids. The germline CDR1 and CDR2 sequences are SGHVS and FQNEAQ. V trimming: 5 bases; J trimming: 5 bases; junction bases outside the gene matches: 1. CDR3 bases: TGTGCCAGCAGCCGGGGGGGGACCGGGGAGCTGTTTTTT. It specifies CASSRGGTGELFF.

The chain combines TRBV7-3 with TRBJ2-2; a weak D match, TRBD2 (5 bases). Germline-derived CDR1 and CDR2 are SGHTA and FQGTGA. V dropped 2 bases and J dropped 4 bases, with 11 bases sitting between them. The CDR3 loop spans 15 amino acids. Written as DNA, the CDR3 is TGTGCCAGCAGCTTACTAGCAGTCGGCACCGGGGAGCTGTTTTTT. Its translation: CASSLLAVGTGELFF.

This clone showed up just a few times. The chain links TRBV7-9 to TRBJ2-7, with no clear D. V dropped 5 bases and J dropped 0 bases, with 8 bases sitting between them. This CDR3 is 13 amino acids long. Germline V CDR1 and CDR2: SEHNR, FQNEAQ (reference sequence). CDR3 DNA: TGTGCCAGCAGCCTTACTGCCTCCTACGAGCAGTACTTC. It is translated as CASSLTASYEQYF. Supplemented by reference TRBV7-9 and TRBJ2-7, the full variable domain reads DTGVSQNPRHKITKRGQNVTFRCDPISEHNRLYWYRQTLGQGPEFLTYFQNEAQLEKSRLLSDRFSAERPKGSFSTLEIQRTEQGDSAMYLCASSLTASYEQYFGPGTRLTVT.

The V and J genes are TRBV4-3 and TRBJ1-5; TRBD1 might be the D (5 bases). The CDR3 is 18 residues long. Trimming removed 4 bases at V and 0 bases at J, with 19 bases between. Germline V gene sequence: CDR1 LGHNA, CDR2 YSLEER. In DNA, the CDR3 is TGCGCCAGCAGCCCCGTAGGGGCCAGAACCAATAGCAATCAGCCCCAGCATTTT. Its translation is CASSPVGARTNSNQPQHF.

This clone was seen only a few times. The J gene is TRBJ1-1, the V gene TRBV18; D not certain. CDR3 length: 16 residues. Trimming stripped 2 bases from V and 1 base from J, with 14 bases between. Germline lookup yields CDR1 KGHSH and CDR2 LQKENI. The DNA for the CDR3 is TGTGCCAGCTCACCATATCGAGGAGATGGGAACACTGAAGCTTTCTTT. Translating it yields CASSPYRGDGNTEAFF.

The chain carries TRBV7-6 and TRBJ2-5; TRBD2 is a possible D gene (5 bases). This CDR3 comprises 14 residues. V shed 4 bases and J shed 5 bases, with 14 bases lying between them. CDR1 is SGHVS, CDR2 FNYEAQ, per germline. The DNA for the CDR3 is TGTGCCAGCAGCTCTCGCCGGGATGGGGAGACCCAGTACTTC. Encoded protein: CASSSRRDGETQYF.

This chain joins TRBV29-1 and TRBJ2-1; possibly TRBD2 for D (7 bases). The V end lost 7 bases, the J end lost 3 bases, and 16 bases lay between the germline ends. This CDR3 comprises 14 residues. Germline V gene data show CDR1 as SQVTM and CDR2 as ANQGSEA. The CDR3 reads CSERGGGFYNEQFF. DNA for the CDR3: TGCAGCGAACGAGGGGGGGGGTTCTACAATGAGCAGTTCTTC.

V and J are TRBV5-4 and TRBJ1-2; TRBD1 matches 10 bases. J gave up 5 bases and V 3 bases, and 7 bases lay outside the gene matches. The CDR3 is 15 residues long. Germline CDR1 reads SGHNT; CDR2 reads YYREEE (reference sequence). The CDR3 sequence is CASSSYRQGAYGYTF. In nucleotides, the CDR3 is TGTGCCAGCAGCTCCTATCGACAGGGGGCATATGGCTACACCTTC.

The gene calls are TRBV30 and TRBJ2-6; weak D call: TRBD1 (6 bases). CDR1 GTSNPN and CDR2 SVGIG come from the germline V gene (reference sequence). This CDR3 is built from 16 residues. Between the trimmed V and J ends, which lost 1 base and 3 bases, there was a span of 13 bases. The CDR3 nucleotides are TGTGCCTGGAGTGAGCTACAGGGCGGTGGGGCCAACGTCCTGACTTTC. Translation gives CAWSELQGGGANVLTF.

This clone was detected a few times. The V call is TRBV6-6, the J call TRBJ2-7, with D possibly being TRBD1 (5 bases). The CDR3 is 16 amino acids. CDR1 is MNHNY, CDR2 SVGAGI, per germline (reference sequence). V was clipped by 5 bases and J by 6 bases, with 23 bases between them. CDR3 amino acids: CASSGPIDSASVEQYF. In nucleotides, the CDR3 is TGTGCCAGCAGTGGACCGATTGACAGTGCATCAGTCGAGCAGTACTTC.